This T cell receptor beta chain was recorded in a study of OX40 agonist ivuxolimab in advanced cancers. Prior autoimmune disease or systemic immunosuppression barred patients. Findings of the study overall: Some patients who did not respond also had low normalized T-cell clonal expansion.

Note on this clone: The antigen remains unidentified.

This table comes from immunoSEQ multiplex PCR, and its TCRdb copy is limited to in-frame clones, with some not included. The table has about 50,000 clones, 85% seen once. CDR1 is KGHSH, CDR2 LQKENI, per germline. V lost 4 bases to trimming and J lost 3 bases, with 13 bases between them. CDR3 length equals 14 residues. This specimen consisted of CD4+ or CD8+ T cells sorted from blood, obtained in a trial of the OX40 agonist ivuxolimab. This TCR was sampled from an adult with an advanced solid tumor such as melanoma, head and neck, liver or kidney cancer. The V gene is TRBV18, the J gene TRBJ2-7, with D uncertain. CDR3 loop: CASSQIYEVYEQYF. CDR3 DNA: TGTGCCAGCTCACAAATCTACGAGGTCTACGAGCAGTACTTC.